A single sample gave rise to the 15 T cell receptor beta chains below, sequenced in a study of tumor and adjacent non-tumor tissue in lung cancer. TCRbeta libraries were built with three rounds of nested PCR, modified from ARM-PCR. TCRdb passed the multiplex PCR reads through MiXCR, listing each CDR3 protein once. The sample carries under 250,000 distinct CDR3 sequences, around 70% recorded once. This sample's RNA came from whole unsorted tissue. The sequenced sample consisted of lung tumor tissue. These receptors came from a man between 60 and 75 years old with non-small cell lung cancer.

CDR3 coding DNA: TGTGCCAGCAGTTACGGGGCAGGGTTATACGAGCAGTACTTC. Protein sequence: CASSYGAGLYEQYF. J is TRBJ2-7 and V is TRBV6-5; D may be TRBD1 (5 bases). Per the germline V gene, CDR1 is MNHEY and CDR2 is SVGAGI. Trimming stripped 2 bases from V and 4 bases from J, with 12 bases between. This CDR3 has 14 residues.

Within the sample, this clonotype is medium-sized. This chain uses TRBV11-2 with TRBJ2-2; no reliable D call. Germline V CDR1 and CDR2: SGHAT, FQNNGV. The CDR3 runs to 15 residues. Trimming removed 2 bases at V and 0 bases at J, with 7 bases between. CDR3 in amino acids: CASSLTRSNTGELFF. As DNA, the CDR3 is TGTGCCAGCAGCTTAACACGTTCGAACACCGGGGAGCTGTTTTTT.

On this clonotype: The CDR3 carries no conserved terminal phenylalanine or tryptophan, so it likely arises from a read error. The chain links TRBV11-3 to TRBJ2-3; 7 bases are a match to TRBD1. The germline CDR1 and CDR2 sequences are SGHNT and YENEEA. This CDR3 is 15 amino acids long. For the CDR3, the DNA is TGTGCCTGCAGCTTAGGGACAGTTGATACAGATACGCAGTATCTT. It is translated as CACSLGTVDTDTQYL.

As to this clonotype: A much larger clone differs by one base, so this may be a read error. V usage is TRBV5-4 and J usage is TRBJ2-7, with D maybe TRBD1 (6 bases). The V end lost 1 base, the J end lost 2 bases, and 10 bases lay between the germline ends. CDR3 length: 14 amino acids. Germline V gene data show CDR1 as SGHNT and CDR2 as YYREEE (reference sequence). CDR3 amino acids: CASSLKGGPYEQYF. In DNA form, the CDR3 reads TGTGCCAGCAGCTTGAAAGGGGGACCCTACGAGCAGTACTTC.

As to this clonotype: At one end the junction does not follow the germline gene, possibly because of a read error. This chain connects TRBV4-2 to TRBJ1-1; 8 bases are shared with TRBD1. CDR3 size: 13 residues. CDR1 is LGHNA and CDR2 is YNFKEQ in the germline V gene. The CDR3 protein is CVSSRQGTIEAFF. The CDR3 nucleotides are TGTGTCAGCAGCCGACAGGGGACCATTGAAGCTTTCTTT.

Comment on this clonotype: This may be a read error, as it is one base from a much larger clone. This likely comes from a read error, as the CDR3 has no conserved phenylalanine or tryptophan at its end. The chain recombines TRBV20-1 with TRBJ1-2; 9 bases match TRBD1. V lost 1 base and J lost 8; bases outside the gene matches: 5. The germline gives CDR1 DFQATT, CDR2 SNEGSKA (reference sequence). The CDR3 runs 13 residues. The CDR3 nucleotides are TGCAGTGCTAGAGCACAGGGGGCGCGAGGCTACACCTTA. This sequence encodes CSARAQGARGYTL.

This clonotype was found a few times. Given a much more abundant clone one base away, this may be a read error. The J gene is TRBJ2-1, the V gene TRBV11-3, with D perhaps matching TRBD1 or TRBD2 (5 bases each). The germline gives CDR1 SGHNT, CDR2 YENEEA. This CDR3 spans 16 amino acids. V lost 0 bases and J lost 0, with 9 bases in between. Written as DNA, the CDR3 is TGTGCCAGCAGCTTAGAGGGACCCCTCTCCTACAATGAGCAGTTCTTC. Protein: CASSLEGPLSYNEQFF. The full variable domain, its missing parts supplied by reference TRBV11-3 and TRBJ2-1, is EAGVVQSPRYKIIEKKQPVAFWCNPISGHNTLYWYLQNLGQGPELLIRYENEEAVDDSQLPKDRFSAERLKGVDSTLKIQPAELGDSAVYLCASSLEGPLSYNEQFFGPGTRLTVL.

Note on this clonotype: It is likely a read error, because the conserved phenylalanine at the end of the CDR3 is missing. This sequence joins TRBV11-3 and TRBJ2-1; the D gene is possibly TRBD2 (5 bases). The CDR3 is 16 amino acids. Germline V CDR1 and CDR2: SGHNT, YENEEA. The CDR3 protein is CSGSLRVARSYNEQFI. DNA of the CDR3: TGTTCCGGCAGCTTAAGAGTAGCGCGCTCCTACAATGAGCAGTTCATC.

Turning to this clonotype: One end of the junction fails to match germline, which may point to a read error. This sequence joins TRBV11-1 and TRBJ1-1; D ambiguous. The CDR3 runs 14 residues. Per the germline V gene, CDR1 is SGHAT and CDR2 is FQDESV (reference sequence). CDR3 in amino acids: CASSLDTLEAEASF. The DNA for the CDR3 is TGTGCCAGCAGCTTAGACACGTTGGAGGCTGAAGCTTCCTTT.

The CDR3 region is CASSQETQWPTEAFF. CDR3 coding DNA: TGCGCCAGCAGCCAAGAAACCCAGTGGCCCACTGAAGCTTTCTTT. The chain is built from TRBV4-1 and TRBJ1-1; unclear D gene. The germline V gene encodes CDR1 MGHRA and CDR2 YSYEKL. CDR3 length equals 15 residues. Trimming removed 0 bases at V and 4 bases at J, with 12 bases between.

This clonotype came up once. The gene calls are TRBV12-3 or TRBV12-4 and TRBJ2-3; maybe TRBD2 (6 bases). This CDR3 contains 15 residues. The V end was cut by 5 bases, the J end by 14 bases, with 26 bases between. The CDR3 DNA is TGTGCCAGCAGTCGGGGGACCGGGGGTGTCACGGGGCCGTATTTT. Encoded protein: CASSRGTGGVTGPYF.

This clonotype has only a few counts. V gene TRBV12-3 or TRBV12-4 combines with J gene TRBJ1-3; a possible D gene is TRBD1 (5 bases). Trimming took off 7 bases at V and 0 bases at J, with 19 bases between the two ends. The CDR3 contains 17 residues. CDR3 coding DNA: TGTGCCAGCAATATAAGAGGGGCGGGCCCCTCTGGAAACACCATATATTTT. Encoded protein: CASNIRGAGPSGNTIYF.

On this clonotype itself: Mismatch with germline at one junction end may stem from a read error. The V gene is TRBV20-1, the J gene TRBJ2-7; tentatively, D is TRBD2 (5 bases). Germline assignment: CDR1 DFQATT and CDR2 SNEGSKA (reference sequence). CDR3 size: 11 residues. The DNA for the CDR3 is TGCTGTGCTAGAGGTCTGACTATCGAGTACTTC. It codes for CCARGLTIEYF.

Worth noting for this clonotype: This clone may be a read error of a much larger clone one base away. The CDR3 DNA reads TGTGCCAGAAGCTTTAGTCAGGGCCTCACTGAAGCTTTCTTT. Its translation is CARSFSQGLTEAFF. J is TRBJ1-1 and V is TRBV5-5; D may be TRBD1 (5 bases). Per germline, CDR1 SGHKS and CDR2 YYEKEE (reference sequence). The CDR3 extends over 14 amino acids.

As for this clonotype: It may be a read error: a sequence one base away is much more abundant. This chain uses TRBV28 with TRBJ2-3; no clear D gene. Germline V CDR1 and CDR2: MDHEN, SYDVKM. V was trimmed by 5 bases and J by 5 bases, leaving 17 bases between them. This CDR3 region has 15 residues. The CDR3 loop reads CASSHPCSLRDTQYF. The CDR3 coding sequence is TGTGCCAGCAGTCACCCTTGCAGTTTAAGAGATACGCAGTATTTT.